The 10 T cell receptor beta chains in this list originate from one sample, sequenced in a study of identical twins. In TCRdb, the 5' RACE reads were re-called with MiXCR into one record per CDR3 protein. Here the sample spans roughly 470,000 distinct CDR3 sequences, roughly an eighth being singletons. The same data also went into a second study, on yellow fever vaccine responses in identical twins.

Sequencing used CD4+ T cells sorted from blood. The receptors derive from a woman younger than 30 in good health.

This clonotype was detected only a few times. This rearrangement joins TRBV18 to TRBJ2-1, with 7 bases fitting TRBD1. V lost 6 bases, J lost 4 bases, and 9 bases stayed unmatched. The CDR3 length is 15 residues. Germline CDR1 KGHSH, CDR2 LQKENI. CDR3 protein: CASSHGQALYNEQFF. CDR3 nucleotides: TGTGCCAGCTCCCATGGACAGGCCTTATACAATGAGCAGTTCTTC.

This clonotype has a handful of counts. The chain couples TRBV12-3 or TRBV12-4 to TRBJ1-3, with D uncertain. V shed 3 bases and J shed 1 base, with 16 bases lying between them. The CDR3 runs to 17 residues. The CDR3 nucleotides are TGTGCCAGCAGTTTGGTTAGCTGGTACGGTTCTGGAAACACCATATATTTT. Protein sequence: CASSLVSWYGSGNTIYF.

This chain links TRBV2 with TRBJ2-2; D remains ambiguous. Per the germline V gene, CDR1 is SNHLY and CDR2 is FYNNEI. The ends were cut back, 6 bases at V and 0 bases at J, with 14 bases in the middle. The CDR3 has 16 amino acids. For the CDR3, the DNA is TGTGCCAGCAGCAACTCCGGGTCGACGAACACCGGGGAGCTGTTTTTT. Translation gives CASSNSGSTNTGELFF.

This clonotype appeared a few times. The V gene is TRBV7-8, the J gene TRBJ1-5, with 11 nucleotides matching TRBD1. The CDR3 is 15 amino acids. CDR1 is SGHVS and CDR2 is FQNEAQ in the germline V gene. V shed 4 bases, J shed 6 bases, and the junction held 5 bases outside the gene matches. This CDR3 reads CASSSPDRGPQPQHF. The CDR3 DNA reads as TGTGCCAGCAGCTCCCCGGACAGGGGGCCTCAGCCCCAGCATTTT.

The CDR3 sequence is CASSQPPGQVYGYTF. CDR3 DNA sequence: TGCGCCAGCAGCCAACCCCCGGGACAGGTCTATGGCTACACCTTC. The rearrangement links TRBV4-1 to TRBJ1-2; 8 positions agree with TRBD1. From germline, CDR1 is MGHRA and CDR2 YSYEKL. After removal of 2 bases from V and 4 bases from J, the junction contained 6 bases not matched to a gene. This CDR3 contains 15 residues.

This clonotype was detected only a few times. The chain carries TRBV15 and TRBJ1-5, with D perhaps matching TRBD1 (6 bases). V shed 1 base and J shed 9 bases, with 16 bases lying between them. The CDR3 length is 15 residues. The germline V gene has CDR1 LNHNV and CDR2 YYDKDF (reference sequence). The CDR3 loop is CATSRAQGGPGPQHF. CDR3 DNA sequence: TGTGCCACCAGCAGAGCACAGGGCGGACCCGGGCCCCAGCATTTT. The full variable domain, completed using reference TRBV15 and TRBJ1-5, is DAMVIQNPRYQVTQFGKPVTLSCSQTLNHNVMYWYQQKSSQAPKLLFHYYDKDFNNEADTPDNFQSRRPNTSFCFLDIRSPGLGDTAMYLCATSRAQGGPGPQHFGDGTRLSIL.

There are many counts of this clonotype. A read error may produce the germline difference seen at one junction end. The genes are TRBV5-1 and TRBJ1-4, with TRBD1 matching 10 bases. This CDR3 comprises 14 residues. The germline V gene has CDR1 SGHRS and CDR2 YFSETQ. CDR3 nucleotide sequence: TGTGCCAGCAGCTTGGGACAGGGGAATGAAAAACTGTTTTTT. As protein: CASSLGQGNEKLFF.

The V and J genes are TRBV12-3 or TRBV12-4 and TRBJ2-7; TRBD2 might be the D (7 bases). V dropped 2 bases and J dropped 2 bases, with 10 bases sitting between them. CDR3 length: 14 residues. CDR3 DNA: TGTGCCAGCAGTTTAAGGGGGGGAGCCTACGAGCAGTACTTC. Translating gives CASSLRGGAYEQYF.

This clonotype was seen a handful of times. The chain employs TRBV20-1 and TRBJ2-3; TRBD2 matches at 12 bases. V lost 1 base, J lost 4 bases, and 3 bases stayed unmatched. The germline CDR1 and CDR2 sequences are DFQATT and SNEGSKA (reference sequence). The length of the CDR3 is 15 residues. The CDR3 spells CSARGRLAGADTQYF. The CDR3 DNA sequence: TGCAGTGCTAGAGGGCGACTAGCGGGAGCAGATACGCAGTATTTT.

The V call is TRBV6-1, the J call TRBJ1-2; a possible D gene is TRBD1 (6 bases). The germline gives CDR1 MNHNS, CDR2 SASEGT. Trimming removed 6 bases from V and 0 bases from J, with 20 bases in between. The CDR3 totals 17 residues. This chain's CDR3 is CASRIGQRGKANYGYTF. The CDR3, as DNA: TGTGCCAGCAGAATCGGACAGAGGGGAAAAGCTAACTATGGCTACACCTTC.